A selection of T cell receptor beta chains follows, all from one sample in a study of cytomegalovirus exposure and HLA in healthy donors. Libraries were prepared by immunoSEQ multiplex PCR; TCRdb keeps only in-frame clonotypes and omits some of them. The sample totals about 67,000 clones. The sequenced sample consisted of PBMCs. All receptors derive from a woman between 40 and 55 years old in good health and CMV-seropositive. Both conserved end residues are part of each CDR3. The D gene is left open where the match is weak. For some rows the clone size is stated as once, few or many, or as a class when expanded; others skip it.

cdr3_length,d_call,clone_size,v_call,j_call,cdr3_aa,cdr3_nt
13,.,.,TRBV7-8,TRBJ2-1,CASSLARRNEQFF,TGTGCCAGCAGCTTAGCGCGCAGGAATGAGCAGTTCTTC
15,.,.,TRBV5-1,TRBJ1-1,CASTLLVGGNTEAFF,TGCGCCAGCACTCTCCTGGTAGGGGGGAACACTGAAGCTTTCTTT
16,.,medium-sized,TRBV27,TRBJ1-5,CASSLEGGQLNQPQHF,TGTGCCAGCAGTTTAGAGGGCGGGCAGTTAAATCAGCCCCAGCATTTT
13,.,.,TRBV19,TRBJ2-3,CASSIRGTDTQYF,TGTGCCAGTAGTATTCGGGGCACAGATACGCAGTATTTT
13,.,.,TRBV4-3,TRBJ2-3,CASSQDRRDTQYF,TGCGCCAGCAGCCAAGATCGGCGGGATACGCAGTATTTT
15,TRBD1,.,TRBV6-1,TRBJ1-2,CASSEWDRDPYGYTF,TGTGCCAGCAGTGAATGGGACAGGGATCCCTATGGCTACACCTTC
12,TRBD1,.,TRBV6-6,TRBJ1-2,CASSSTGTGASF,TGTGCCAGCAGTTCGACCGGGACAGGGGCCAGCTTC
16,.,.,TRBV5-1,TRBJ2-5,CASSLETTGLQETQYF,TGCGCCAGCAGCTTGGAGACGACAGGCCTCCAAGAGACCCAGTACTTC
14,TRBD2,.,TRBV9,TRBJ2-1,CASGVSGRYNEQFF,TGTGCCAGCGGCGTTAGCGGGAGGTACAATGAGCAGTTCTTC
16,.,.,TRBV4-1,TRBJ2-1,CASSQEGRNSYNEQFF,TGCGCCAGCAGCCAAGAGGGCAGAAACTCCTACAATGAGCAGTTCTTC
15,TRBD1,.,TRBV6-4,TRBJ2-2,CASRGQAGDTGELFF,TGTGCCAGCAGAGGACAGGCAGGGGACACCGGGGAGCTGTTTTTT
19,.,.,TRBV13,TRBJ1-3,CASSLEGGQGGNSGNTIYF,TGTGCCAGCAGCTTAGAAGGAGGGCAGGGTGGCAACTCTGGAAACACCATATATTTT
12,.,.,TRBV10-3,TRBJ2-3,CAISEVSDTQYF,TGTGCCATCAGTGAGGTATCAGATACGCAGTATTTT